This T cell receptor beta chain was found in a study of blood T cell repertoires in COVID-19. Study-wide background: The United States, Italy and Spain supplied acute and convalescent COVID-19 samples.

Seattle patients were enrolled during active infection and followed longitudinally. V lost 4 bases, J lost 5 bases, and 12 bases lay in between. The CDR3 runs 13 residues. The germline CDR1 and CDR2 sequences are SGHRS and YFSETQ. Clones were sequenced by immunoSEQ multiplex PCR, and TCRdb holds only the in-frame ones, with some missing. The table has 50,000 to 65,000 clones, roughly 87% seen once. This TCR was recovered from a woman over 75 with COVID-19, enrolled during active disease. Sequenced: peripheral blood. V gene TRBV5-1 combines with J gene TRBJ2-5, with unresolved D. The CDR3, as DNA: TGCGCCAGCAGCGGTGGTATAGTCGAGACCCAGTACTTC. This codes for CASSGGIVETQYF. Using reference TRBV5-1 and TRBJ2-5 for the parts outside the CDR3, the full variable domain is KAGVTQTPRYLIKTRGQQVTLSCSPISGHRSVSWYQQTPGQGLQFLFEYFSETQRNKGNFPGRFSGRQFSNSRSEMNVSTLELGDSALYLCASSGGIVETQYFGPGTRLLVL.